What follows are 12 T cell receptor beta chains derived from one specimen sequenced in a study of beta chain features in type 1 diabetes. Whole-study results and caveats: TCRB CDR3s were moderately but significantly shorter in Type 1 diabetes patients in all four CD4+ subsets.

TCRB transcripts that were expressed got sequenced, as all of the isolated RNA had been reverse transcribed. The protocol was immunoSEQ multiplex PCR, while the TCRdb copy is restricted to in-frame clones and leaves out a portion. The data contain some 640,000 clones, around 15% of them seen just once; the ten biggest clones take up just under 0.04%. These receptors have no known antigen. What was sequenced was naive CD4+ T cells from blood. The receptors were gathered from a man aged 18 to 30 with type 1 diabetes.

The chain is built from TRBV9 and TRBJ1-2; D perhaps matches TRBD1 (5 bases). Trimming cost V 1 base and J 4 bases, with 11 bases left between them. The V gene's germline CDR1 is SGDLS and CDR2 YYNGEE. The CDR3 has 14 residues. DNA of the CDR3: TGTGCCAGCAGCGTAAACCCTGGGGGCTATGGCTACACCTTC. This translates into CASSVNPGGYGYTF.

This clone appeared a few times. The chain has TRBV30 and TRBJ2-5, with 7 bases lining up with TRBD2. The CDR3 is 13 amino acids. Germline CDR1 GTSNPN, CDR2 SVGIG (reference sequence). Trimming cost V 7 bases and J 6 bases; bases outside gene matches: 11. CDR3 in amino acids: CAYATGAGKTQYF. The CDR3 region has the DNA TGTGCCTACGCTACGGGAGCGGGGAAGACCCAGTACTTC.

In this sample, this clone turned up a few times. The chain combines TRBV29-1 with TRBJ2-5, with 11 nucleotides matching TRBD2. The germline V gene has CDR1 SQVTM and CDR2 ANQGSEA. The junction had 3 bases not matched to a gene; V was cut back by 2 bases and J by 4 bases. The CDR3 is 14 residues long. As DNA, the CDR3 is TGCAGCGTTGAATCTAGCGGGAGGTCAGAGACCCAGTACTTC. Protein product: CSVESSGRSETQYF. The full variable domain, rest sourced from reference TRBV29-1 and TRBJ2-5, is SAVISQKPSRDICQRGTSLTIQCQVDSQVTMMFWYRQQPGQSLTLIATANQGSEATYESGFVIDKFPISRPNLTFSTLTVSNMSPEDSSIYLCSVESSGRSETQYFGPGTRLLVL.

There are a few counts of this clone. This rearrangement joins TRBV7-2 to TRBJ1-2, with a tentative D call TRBD1 (5 bases). Trimming removed 5 bases from V and 3 bases from J, with 25 bases in between. Germline V lookup: CDR1 SGHTA, CDR2 FQGNSA. There are 18 residues in the CDR3. In DNA form, the CDR3 reads TGTGCCAGCAGCCCCCGTGCTGGCAGGGAAGTCGTAGACTATGGCTACACCTTC. Translating gives CASSPRAGREVVDYGYTF.

The chain couples TRBV9 to TRBJ2-1; the D call may be TRBD1 or TRBD2 (5 bases each). Germline-derived CDR1 and CDR2 are SGDLS and YYNGEE. The CDR3 is 16 residues long. Trimming removed 0 bases from V and 6 bases from J, with 16 bases in between. This chain's CDR3 is CASSVATRERGNEQFF. The CDR3 DNA sequence: TGTGCCAGCAGCGTAGCCACCAGGGAGAGAGGCAATGAGCAGTTCTTC. The full variable domain, with the rest looked up from reference TRBV9 and TRBJ2-1, is DSGVTQTPKHLITATGQRVTLRCSPRSGDLSVYWYQQSLDQGLQFLIQYYNGEERAKGNILERFSAQQFPDLHSELNLSSLELGDSALYFCASSVATRERGNEQFFGPGTRLTVL.

This clone showed up just a few times. The chain couples TRBV7-9 to TRBJ1-5; a weak D match, TRBD1 (5 bases). The V gene's germline CDR1 is SEHNR and CDR2 FQNEAQ (reference sequence). The CDR3 spans 14 residues. Between the trimmed V and J ends, which lost 5 bases and 5 bases, there was a span of 13 bases. CDR3 protein: CASSTLIGDQPQHF. As DNA, the CDR3 is TGTGCCAGCAGCACTTTGATAGGGGATCAGCCCCAGCATTTT.

CDR3 loop: CASSSSGTANTGELFF. The CDR3 DNA follows: TGTGCCAGCAGTTCCTCCGGGACAGCGAACACCGGGGAGCTGTTTTTT. The genes are TRBV28 and TRBJ2-2, with TRBD1 identical over 7 bases. Germline V gene data show CDR1 as MDHEN and CDR2 as SYDVKM. V lost 4 bases, J lost 0 bases, and 5 bases stayed unmatched. The CDR3 has 16 amino acids.

The rearrangement links TRBV7-9 to TRBJ1-1; 7 nucleotides match TRBD1. Germline V CDR1 and CDR2: SEHNR, FQNEAQ (reference sequence). J lost 11 bases, V lost 4 bases, and 10 bases had no gene match. This CDR3 region has 13 residues. CDR3 nucleotides: TGTGCCAGCAGCTCCGAACGGGACAGCAACGCTTTCTTT. It is translated as CASSSERDSNAFF.

This rearrangement joins TRBV10-3 to TRBJ2-2, with 7 positions matching TRBD1. This CDR3 is 13 amino acids long. In germline, CDR1 is ENHRY, CDR2 SYGVKD. Unmatched junction bases numbered 6, after V lost 7 bases and J lost 7 bases. Written as DNA, the CDR3 is TGTGCCATCAAAGGACAGGAGGACGGGGAGCTGTTTTTT. Its protein product is CAIKGQEDGELFF.

With respect to this clone: This CDR3 is also generated by other DNA sequences in the sample. V and J are TRBV10-3 and TRBJ1-5; 11 bases map to TRBD1. Per the germline V gene, CDR1 is ENHRY and CDR2 is SYGVKD. Trimming cost V 6 bases and J 4 bases; bases outside gene matches: 2. The CDR3 runs 14 residues. The CDR3 reads CAISGTGGNQPQHF. The CDR3 bases are TGTGCCATCAGCGGGACAGGGGGAAATCAGCCCCAGCATTTT.

V and J are TRBV7-9 and TRBJ2-1, with TRBD2 matching over 9 bases. CDR1 SEHNR and CDR2 FQNEAQ come from the germline V gene (reference sequence). The trim removed 5 bases at V and 4 bases at J, leaving 9 bases unmatched. This CDR3 is 16 amino acids long. The CDR3 bases are TGTGCCAGCAGCCCCGAGGGACTAGCTCATTACAATGAGCAGTTCTTC. This codes for CASSPEGLAHYNEQFF.

V gene TRBV9 combines with J gene TRBJ2-3; no reliable D call. Germline V CDR1 and CDR2: SGDLS, YYNGEE. Trimming removed 5 bases from V and 2 bases from J, with 6 bases in between. The CDR3 loop spans 12 amino acids. As DNA, the CDR3 is TGTGCCAGCAGAAAGGACACAGATACGCAGTATTTT. This gives the protein CASRKDTDTQYF.